Shown below are 31 T cell receptor beta chains from a single sample sequenced in a study of human T cells and chemical hapten exposure. TCRdb called the 5' RACE reads again in MiXCR, with one record for every CDR3 protein. The repertoire holds about 81,000 distinct CDR3 sequences, less than 9.5% seen once, with around 2.3% in the top ten. Extraction yielded total RNA from whole blood (unfractionated). These TCRs come from a male donor in good health.

This rearrangement joins TRBV9 to TRBJ2-7; D unclear. The CDR3 loop spans 15 amino acids. V was clipped by 3 bases and J by 0 bases, with 13 bases between them. The germline gives CDR1 SGDLS, CDR2 YYNGEE. CDR3 residues: CASSAGSRSSYEQYF. The CDR3 DNA reads TGTGCCAGCAGCGCCGGATCCAGGAGCTCCTACGAGCAGTACTTC.

In this sample, this clonotype turned up a few times. The V call is TRBV6-2 or TRBV6-3, the J call TRBJ1-5; TRBD1 is a possible D gene (5 bases). Germline V gene lookup returns CDR1 MNHEY and CDR2 SVGEGT. Deletions cut 5 bases from V and 5 bases from J, with 22 bases between. The CDR3 covers 17 residues. The CDR3 loop is CASSLPPTLRGHQPQHF. CDR3 coding DNA: TGTGCCAGCAGTCTACCCCCAACATTGAGGGGTCATCAGCCCCAGCATTTT.

This clonotype was observed many times. The chain recombines TRBV12-3 or TRBV12-4 with TRBJ2-5; D is tentatively TRBD1 or TRBD2 (5 bases each). V gave up 6 bases and J gave up 5 bases, with 13 bases separating them. The CDR3 totals 13 residues. For the CDR3, the DNA is TGTGCCAGCAGGGGGACCCCCGGGGAGACCCAGTACTTC. Protein product: CASRGTPGETQYF.

This clonotype was recorded at least ten times. The V call is TRBV14, the J call TRBJ1-1; weak D call: TRBD1 (6 bases). V was shortened by 0 bases and J by 4 bases, with 9 bases between the two germline ends. The germline gives CDR1 SGHDN, CDR2 FVKESK. CDR3 length equals 14 residues. The CDR3 nucleotides read TGTGCCAGCAGCCAAGATAGGGGGGGCACTGAAGCTTTCTTT. Its protein is CASSQDRGGTEAFF.

At least ten counts were recorded for this clonotype. This chain joins TRBV10-3 and TRBJ2-7; possible D gene TRBD1, 6 bases. From germline, CDR1 is ENHRY and CDR2 SYGVKD. Trimming pared 4 bases from V and 3 bases from J, leaving 19 bases between. The CDR3 is made up of 16 amino acids. In nucleotides, the CDR3 is TGTGCCATCAGTGGAGCCTCCGGCCGAGGGGGCTACGAGCAGTACTTC. It encodes CAISGASGRGGYEQYF.

This clonotype was observed a few times. The rearrangement joins TRBV20-1 to TRBJ1-5; no firm D call. The CDR3 spans 15 residues. Per the germline V gene, CDR1 is DFQATT and CDR2 is SNEGSKA (reference sequence). V lost 3 bases, J lost 1 base, and 13 bases lay in between. CDR3 DNA: TGCAGTGCTAGGGCCCAACAACTAAGCAATCAGCCCCAGCATTTT. Translation gives CSARAQQLSNQPQHF.

V gene TRBV12-3 or TRBV12-4 combines with J gene TRBJ2-7; D gene ambiguous. CDR3 size: 12 residues. The V gene lost 2 bases and the J gene lost 2 bases, with 4 bases spanning the gap. The CDR3 spells CASSLRPYEQYF. The CDR3 DNA reads as TGTGCCAGCAGTTTAAGACCCTACGAGCAGTACTTC.

This clonotype was detected ten times or more. The chain links TRBV4-1 to TRBJ2-2, with 8 positions matching TRBD1. The CDR3 is made up of 17 amino acids. Germline V gene sequence: CDR1 MGHRA, CDR2 YSYEKL. Losses at the gene ends were 0 bases for V and 2 bases for J; bases not matched to a gene: 5. CDR3 protein: CASSQDPQGANTGELFF. The CDR3 DNA is TGCGCCAGCAGCCAAGACCCCCAGGGGGCCAACACCGGGGAGCTGTTTTTT.

This clonotype has only a few counts. The chain couples TRBV2 to TRBJ2-1; D gene unclear. V lost 8 bases to trimming and J lost 0 bases, with 11 bases between them. CDR1 and CDR2 (germline): SNHLY, FYNNEI. The CDR3 runs 14 residues. CDR3 region: CASLPRSSYNEQFF. The CDR3 coding sequence is TGTGCCAGCTTGCCCCGGAGCTCCTACAATGAGCAGTTCTTC.

This clonotype showed up many times. The chain joins TRBV6-2 or TRBV6-3 to TRBJ2-6; D is possibly TRBD1 or TRBD2 (5 bases each). V was cut by 2 bases and J by 4 bases, with 12 bases left in between. Per the germline V gene, CDR1 is MNHEY and CDR2 is SVGEGT. This CDR3 has 16 amino acids. CDR3 residues: CASSYDPGSGANVLTF. CDR3 nucleotide sequence: TGTGCCAGCAGTTACGATCCAGGGAGCGGGGCCAACGTCCTGACTTTC.

This clonotype was seen at least ten times. The V gene is TRBV6-5, the J gene TRBJ1-6; TRBD1 matches 8 bases. V lost 7 bases and J lost 5; bases outside the gene matches: 7. The CDR3 contains 15 residues. The germline V gene has CDR1 MNHEY and CDR2 SVGAGI. The CDR3 reads CASTSTGAHNSPLHF. Here the CDR3 DNA reads TGTGCCAGCACCTCGACAGGGGCCCATAATTCACCCCTCCACTTT.

The chain recombines TRBV20-1 with TRBJ1-1; 12 bases align to TRBD1. Germline CDR1 reads DFQATT; CDR2 reads SNEGSKA (reference sequence). This CDR3 has 14 amino acids. V was pared by 3 bases and J by 6 bases, with 5 bases of the junction left unmatched. CDR3 coding DNA: TGCAGTGCTAGGGGACAGGGGGCCACGGCTGAAGCTTTCTTT. Protein sequence: CSARGQGATAEAFF.

The table lists this clonotype with many counts. The chain links TRBV12-5 to TRBJ1-1, with a possible D match to TRBD1 (6 bases). There are 16 residues in the CDR3. Trimming left V 1 base short and J 3 bases short, with 15 bases between. Germline loops: CDR1 LGHNT, CDR2 FRNRAP. The CDR3 region has the DNA TGTGCTAGTGGTTTGGGGCAGGGGACGGTGGACACTGAAGCTTTCTTT. Its translation: CASGLGQGTVDTEAFF. Complete variable domain (other parts from reference TRBV12-5 and TRBJ1-1): DARVTQTPRHKVTEMGQEVTMRCQPILGHNTVFWYRQTMMQGLELLAYFRNRAPLDDSGMPKDRFSAEMPDATLATLKIQPSEPRDSAVYFCASGLGQGTVDTEAFFGQGTRLTVV.

The chain employs TRBV18 and TRBJ2-1, with a tentative D call TRBD1 (6 bases). The CDR3 runs to 14 residues. From germline, CDR1 is KGHSH and CDR2 LQKENI. V was clipped by 3 bases and J by 5 bases, with 11 bases between them. DNA for the CDR3: TGTGCCAGCTCACCGCTCCACAGGGACAATGAGCAGTTCTTC. Its protein is CASSPLHRDNEQFF. Drawing the rest from reference TRBV18 and TRBJ2-1, the complete variable domain is NAGVMQNPRHLVRRRGQEARLRCSPMKGHSHVYWYRQLPEEGLKFMVYLQKENIIDESGMPKERFSAEFPKEGPSILRIQQVVRGDSAAYFCASSPLHRDNEQFFGPGTRLTVL.

This clonotype was detected many times. The rearrangement uses TRBV6-2 or TRBV6-3 and TRBJ1-1; 8 nucleotides match TRBD1. V lost 4 bases, J lost 5 bases, and 9 bases stayed unmatched. The CDR3 extends over 15 amino acids. CDR1 and CDR2 from the germline V gene are MNHEY and SVGEGT. The CDR3 sequence: CASSSGQGGWTEAFF. The CDR3 DNA reads TGTGCCAGCAGTTCCGGACAGGGCGGTTGGACTGAAGCTTTCTTT.

In this sample, this clonotype turned up many times. The rearrangement links TRBV3-1 to TRBJ1-5; D unresolved. This CDR3 spans 18 amino acids. The V and J ends lost 0 bases and 3 bases respectively, with 18 bases between them. In germline, CDR1 is LGHDT, CDR2 YNNKEL (reference sequence). The chain's CDR3 is CASSQDRPGRRPNQPQHF. The CDR3 DNA is TGTGCCAGCAGCCAAGATCGTCCGGGTAGGAGGCCCAATCAGCCCCAGCATTTT.

V and J are TRBV27 and TRBJ1-1; D not resolved. The germline V gene has CDR1 MNHEY and CDR2 SMNVEV (reference sequence). The CDR3 runs 13 residues. The V end lost 3 bases, the J end lost 1 base, and 6 bases lay between the germline ends. The chain's CDR3 is CASSLKGNTEAFF. CDR3 coding DNA: TGTGCCAGCAGTTTGAAGGGGAACACTGAAGCTTTCTTT.

Worth noting for this clonotype: A much more abundant neighbour one base away suggests this may be a read error. The chain joins TRBV3-1 to TRBJ2-7, with D possibly being TRBD2 (6 bases). The germline V gene has CDR1 LGHDT and CDR2 YNNKEL (reference sequence). The CDR3 runs to 15 residues. The DNA of the CDR3 is TGTGTCAGCAGCCAAGAGGGACTTGCCTCCTACGAGCAGTACTTC. Amino acid sequence: CVSSQEGLASYEQYF.

The chain combines TRBV7-2 with TRBJ2-3; 14 nucleotides agree with TRBD2. Germline values: CDR1 SGHTA, CDR2 FQGNSA. This CDR3 is built from 16 residues. V shed 5 bases, J shed 3 bases, and the junction held 4 bases outside the gene matches. CDR3 loop: CASSRTSGRSTDTQYF. The DNA of the CDR3 is TGTGCCAGCAGCCGGACTAGCGGGAGGTCGACAGATACGCAGTATTTT.

Of note for this clonotype: A single base separates this from a much larger clone, so it may be a read error. This rearrangement joins TRBV12-3 or TRBV12-4 to TRBJ2-3; no definite D call. This CDR3 contains 12 residues. The CDR3 loop reads CDSSPVTDTQYF. The DNA for the CDR3 is TGTGACAGCAGCCCAGTCACAGATACGCAGTATTTT.

This clonotype was detected many times. The chain carries TRBV4-3 and TRBJ2-7, with D perhaps matching TRBD1 (5 bases). CDR3 length: 13 residues. Germline V lookup: CDR1 LGHNA, CDR2 YSLEER. V gave up 0 bases and J gave up 10 bases, with 13 bases separating them. The DNA of the CDR3 is TGCGCCAGCAGCCAAGAGATTCGAGGACATCAGTACTTC. It codes for CASSQEIRGHQYF.

V is TRBV4-3 and J is TRBJ2-7; unclear D gene. Germline-derived CDR1 and CDR2 are LGHNA and YSLEER. The CDR3 sequence is 15 residues long. The V end lost 0 bases, the J end lost 4 bases, and 13 bases lay between the germline ends. CDR3 nucleotides: TGCGCCAGCAGCCAAGACTCGGACCCACTATACGAGCAGTACTTC. Amino acid sequence: CASSQDSDPLYEQYF.

The table lists this clonotype with many counts. This chain connects TRBV5-6 to TRBJ1-5; no definite D call. The CDR3 covers 12 residues. V was trimmed by 4 bases and J by 9 bases, leaving 11 bases between them. The germline gives CDR1 SGHDT, CDR2 YYEEEE. CDR3 amino acids: CASSGLRGPQHF. The DNA of the CDR3 is TGTGCCAGCAGCGGGCTCCGGGGGCCCCAGCATTTT.

This clonotype was detected many times. The chain employs TRBV19 and TRBJ1-4, with D possibly matching TRBD1 (5 bases). The CDR3 loop spans 14 amino acids. The V gene's germline CDR1 is LNHDA and CDR2 SQIVND (reference sequence). The V and J ends lost 6 bases and 4 bases respectively, with 12 bases between them. CDR3 nucleotide sequence: TGTGCCAGTAGCCACGGGACGGTTAATGAAAAACTGTTTTTT. This gives the protein CASSHGTVNEKLFF.

This clonotype was detected ten times or more. The chain combines TRBV10-3 with TRBJ1-4; D remains unclear. The CDR3 runs to 15 residues. Trimming removed 0 bases from V and 4 bases from J, with 9 bases in between. Germline V lookup: CDR1 ENHRY, CDR2 SYGVKD. This CDR3 is CAISESNSLNEKLFF. The CDR3 nucleotides are TGTGCCATCAGTGAGTCGAACAGCCTTAATGAAAAACTGTTTTTT.

In its sample, this clonotype was seen many times. The V call is TRBV25-1, the J call TRBJ2-5, with a possible D match to TRBD2 (6 bases). The CDR3 totals 16 residues. CDR1 and CDR2 (germline): MGHDK, SYGVNS. Trimming stripped 1 base from V and 10 bases from J, with 22 bases between. Written as DNA, the CDR3 is TGTGCCAGCAGTGAATTTAGCGGCAGGGCAATGGGGGGCCAGTACTTC. It yields the protein CASSEFSGRAMGGQYF.

This clonotype was counted only a few times. V and J are TRBV29-1 and TRBJ1-5; D not resolved. The CDR3 is made up of 14 amino acids. Between the trimmed V and J ends, which lost 1 base and 4 bases, there was a span of 11 bases. Germline V gene lookup returns CDR1 SQVTM and CDR2 ANQGSEA. CDR3 sequence reads: CSVEGGSPNQPQHF. For the CDR3, the DNA is TGCAGCGTTGAAGGTGGCAGCCCTAATCAGCCCCAGCATTTT.

This clonotype was seen a few times. The gene calls are TRBV12-3 or TRBV12-4 and TRBJ1-4; D is undetermined. The V end was cut by 5 bases, the J end by 0 bases, with 10 bases between. The CDR3 length is 15 residues. The CDR3 nucleotides read TGTGCCAGCAGTCAAGGGCCGACAACTAATGAAAAACTGTTTTTT. Translated, it gives CASSQGPTTNEKLFF.

This clonotype occurred many times. This chain links TRBV21-1 with TRBJ2-3; the DNA was not used to check the table's D call, TRBD2. TRBV21-1 is given as a pseudogene. The CDR3 runs 22 residues. The CDR3 spells CASSKVSGRLETSGVCTDTQYF. CDR3 nucleotide sequence: TGTGCCAGCAGCAAAGTTTCCGGCAGATTAGAGACTAGCGGGGTGTGCACAGATACGCAGTATTTT.

This clonotype has ten or more counts. The V call is TRBV6-6, the J call TRBJ1-1; D not resolved. Trimming shortened V by 2 bases and J by 7 bases, and 8 bases separated the two germline ends. The germline V gene encodes CDR1 MNHNY and CDR2 SVGAGI (reference sequence). The CDR3 is made up of 12 amino acids. The CDR3 DNA reads as TGTGCCAGCAGTTACCTCTACTTTGAAGCTTTCTTT. Its protein product is CASSYLYFEAFF.

This clonotype was recorded at least ten times. Here the CDR3 reads CASSLDRGSYNEQFF. CDR3 DNA: TGTGCCAGCAGTTTAGACAGGGGCTCCTACAATGAGCAGTTCTTC. The chain combines TRBV12-3 or TRBV12-4 with TRBJ2-1; 7 bases fit TRBD1. The CDR3 is 15 amino acids. Trimming cost V 1 base and J 0 bases; bases outside gene matches: 0.